Listed below are T cell receptor beta chains from one sample, sequenced in a study of beta chain features in type 1 diabetes. The repertoire was sequenced with immunoSEQ multiplex PCR; TCRdb's copy has only in-frame clones and lacks some. The table includes 150,000 to 200,000 clones, around 8% detected once. Sequenced material: central memory CD4+ T cells from blood. The source is a woman in her 40s with type 1 diabetes. Each CDR3 is given with its conserved first and last residue. Each record gives: V gene, clone size, D gene, J gene, CDR3 protein, CDR3 DNA. D genes are given only for firm matches. A clone size is listed for some rows: how often the clone was seen (once, few, many), or a class if it is expanded.

TRBV25-1	-	-	TRBJ1-5	CASSEYGDSNQPQHF	TGTGCCAGCAGTGAATACGGGGACTCAAATCAGCCCCAGCATTTT
TRBV10-3	-	TRBD2	TRBJ2-5	CAISESQAGGETQYF	TGTGCCATCAGTGAGTCCCAGGCGGGAGGTGAGACCCAGTACTTC
TRBV5-6	-	TRBD1	TRBJ2-5	CASSLRGTGRQETQYF	TGTGCCAGCAGCTTGAGGGGGACAGGGAGACAAGAGACCCAGTACTTC
TRBV29-1	few	TRBD2	TRBJ2-7	CSVSSGIGIRGEQYF	TGCAGCGTCTCTAGCGGAATTGGTATACGCGGCGAGCAGTACTTC
TRBV7-2	-	-	TRBJ2-3	CASSLTRDTDTQYF	TGTGCCAGCAGCTTAACCAGGGACACAGATACGCAGTATTTT
TRBV6-5	-	-	TRBJ1-2	CASSYGRELYGYTF	TGTGCCAGCAGTTACGGCCGGGAGTTATATGGCTACACCTTC
TRBV15	few	-	TRBJ2-3	CATSRVRGSRNTDTQYF	TGTGCCACCAGCAGAGTAAGGGGTAGCCGCAACACAGATACGCAGTATTTT
TRBV18	few	-	TRBJ1-1	CASSPVGEGGRTEAFF	TGTGCCAGCTCACCAGTTGGGGAGGGGGGGAGGACTGAAGCTTTCTTT
TRBV10-3	-	TRBD1	TRBJ2-7	CAIRTGGYYEQYF	TGTGCCATCAGGACAGGGGGTTACTACGAGCAGTACTTC
TRBV9	few	-	TRBJ1-2	CASSVTENYGYTF	TGTGCCAGCAGCGTAACAGAAAACTATGGCTACACCTTC
TRBV4-1	-	-	TRBJ2-3	CASSQAYQSTDTQYF	TGCGCCAGCAGCCAAGCCTACCAAAGCACAGATACGCAGTATTTT
TRBV6-5	few	-	TRBJ1-2	CASTRAHPNYGYTF	TGTGCCAGCACGCGAGCGCATCCTAACTATGGCTACACCTTC
TRBV2	-	TRBD1	TRBJ2-5	CASSWGEGGRWETQYF	TGTGCCAGCAGTTGGGGAGAAGGGGGCCGCTGGGAGACCCAGTACTTC
TRBV27	few	TRBD1	TRBJ2-6	CASKGSGTGVDRSGANVLTF	TGTGCCAGCAAGGGGTCCGGGACAGGGGTAGATCGCTCTGGGGCCAACGTCCTGACTTTC
TRBV5-5	many	TRBD1	TRBJ2-7	CASSLEGGGLEQYF	TGTGCCAGCAGCTTGGAAGGGGGCGGTCTCGAGCAGTACTTC
TRBV19	few	-	TRBJ1-2	CASSITAADSRSYTF	TGTGCCAGTAGTATTACAGCGGCGGACAGCAGAAGCTACACCTTC
TRBV2	-	TRBD1	TRBJ1-3	CASSEDRGSGNTIYF	TGTGCCAGCAGTGAAGACAGGGGCTCTGGAAACACCATATATTTT
TRBV10-2	-	-	TRBJ2-7	CASSEPHRVLPYEQYF	TGCGCCAGCAGTGAACCCCACAGGGTACTCCCCTACGAGCAGTACTTC
TRBV6-6	few	TRBD1	TRBJ1-3	CASRSTGDGNTIYF	TGTGCCAGCAGATCGACAGGGGACGGAAACACCATATATTTT
TRBV7-2	-	-	TRBJ2-7	CASSPRTVNEQYF	TGTGCCAGCAGCCCTAGGACAGTCAACGAGCAGTACTTC
TRBV4-2	-	TRBD1	TRBJ1-1	CASNADRDTEAFF	TGTGCCAGCAATGCTGACAGGGACACTGAAGCTTTCTTT
TRBV9	few	-	TRBJ1-2	CASKASAEGYTF	TGTGCCAGCAAAGCTTCGGCGGAGGGCTACACCTTC
TRBV7-6	-	-	TRBJ2-7	CASSLTAAADHEQYF	TGTGCCAGCAGCTTAACTGCGGCCGCTGACCACGAGCAGTACTTC
TRBV30	few	-	TRBJ1-4	CACLRRQGTQEKLFF	TGTGCCTGCCTTCGCCGCCAGGGGACCCAAGAAAAACTGTTTTTT
TRBV20-1	few	-	TRBJ1-2	CSASTSYGYTF	TGCAGTGCTAGTACCAGCTATGGCTACACCTTC
TRBV2	few	TRBD1	TRBJ2-2	CASTKDRFGLDTGELFF	TGTGCCAGCACTAAGGACAGGTTTGGATTGGACACCGGGGAGCTGTTTTTT
TRBV29-1	-	TRBD1	TRBJ2-7	CSAISTGGVYEQYF	TGCAGCGCCATATCGACAGGGGGCGTTTACGAGCAGTACTTC
TRBV30	-	TRBD1	TRBJ1-1	CAWSTGTGGTEAFF	TGTGCCTGGAGTACTGGGACAGGGGGCACTGAAGCTTTCTTT
TRBV6-5	-	TRBD2	TRBJ2-3	CASSYGPSGGQDTQYF	TGTGCCAGCAGTTATGGCCCTAGCGGGGGGCAGGATACGCAGTATTTT
TRBV9	-	-	TRBJ1-2	CASSLGPADYGYTF	TGTGCCAGCAGCCTGGGCCCGGCAGACTATGGCTACACCTTC
TRBV29-1	few	-	TRBJ1-2	CSVEQQGYGYTF	TGCAGCGTTGAACAACAGGGTTATGGCTACACCTTC
TRBV7-2	few	TRBD1	TRBJ1-5	CASSLGDSLSNQPQHF	TGTGCCAGCAGCTTAGGGGACAGCCTGAGCAATCAGCCCCAGCATTTT
TRBV6-5	few	TRBD2	TRBJ2-1	CASTGGNEQFF	TGTGCCAGCACGGGGGGGAATGAGCAGTTCTTC
TRBV6-5	few	-	TRBJ2-3	CASSYPGADTQYF	TGTGCCAGCAGTTACCCGGGGGCAGATACGCAGTATTTT
TRBV30	few	-	TRBJ2-5	CTLGSQETQYF	TGTACTCTGGGCAGCCAAGAGACCCAGTACTTC
TRBV7-2	many	-	TRBJ1-6	CASTPGAVVGSPLHF	TGTGCCAGCACCCCCGGAGCGGTAGTGGGTTCACCCCTCCACTTT
TRBV27	few	TRBD1	TRBJ2-2	CASSQGAGKTGELFF	TGTGCCAGCAGTCAGGGGGCGGGAAAAACCGGGGAGCTGTTTTTT
TRBV5-1	few	-	TRBJ2-7	CASSPSGGDYEQYF	TGCGCCAGCAGCCCCTCAGGCGGGGATTACGAGCAGTACTTC
TRBV7-9	many	-	TRBJ1-1	CASSSTGTEAFF	TGTGCCAGCAGCTCCACAGGCACTGAAGCTTTCTTT
TRBV5-6	few	-	TRBJ2-7	CASSQRYEQYF	TGTGCCAGCAGCCAGCGTTACGAGCAGTACTTC
TRBV19	-	-	TRBJ1-2	CASSMRSGQRDGYTF	TGTGCCAGTAGTATGAGGTCCGGCCAGAGGGATGGCTACACCTTC
TRBV18	few	-	TRBJ1-4	CASSLGLEEKLFF	TGTGCCAGCTCACTGGGACTTGAGGAAAAACTGTTTTTT
TRBV11-3	-	TRBD1	TRBJ2-1	CASSLGGTGTLDEQFF	TGTGCCAGCAGCTTAGGGGGGACAGGGACATTAGATGAGCAGTTCTTC
TRBV11-2	-	-	TRBJ1-2	CASSSSQGLRGYTF	TGTGCCAGCAGTTCCAGCCAGGGGCTCCGGGGCTACACCTTC